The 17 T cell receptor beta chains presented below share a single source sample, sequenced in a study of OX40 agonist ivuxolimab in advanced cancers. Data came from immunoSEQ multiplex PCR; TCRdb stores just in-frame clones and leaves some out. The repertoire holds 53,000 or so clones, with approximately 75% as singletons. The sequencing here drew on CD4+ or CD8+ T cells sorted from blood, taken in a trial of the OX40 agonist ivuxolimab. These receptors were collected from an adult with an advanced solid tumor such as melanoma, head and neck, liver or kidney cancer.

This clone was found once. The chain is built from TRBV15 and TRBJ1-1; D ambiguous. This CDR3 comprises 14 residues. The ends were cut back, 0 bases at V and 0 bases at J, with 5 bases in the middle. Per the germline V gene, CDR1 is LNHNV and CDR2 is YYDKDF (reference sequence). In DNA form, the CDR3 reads TGTGCCACCAGCAGAGATGTGATGAACACTGAAGCTTTCTTT. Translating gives CATSRDVMNTEAFF.

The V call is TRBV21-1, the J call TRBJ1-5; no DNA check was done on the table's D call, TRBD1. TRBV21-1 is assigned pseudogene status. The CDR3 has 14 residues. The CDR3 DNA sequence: TGTGCCAGCAGCTTTCGATCAGGCTATCAGCCCCAGCATTTT. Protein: CASSFRSGYQPQHF.

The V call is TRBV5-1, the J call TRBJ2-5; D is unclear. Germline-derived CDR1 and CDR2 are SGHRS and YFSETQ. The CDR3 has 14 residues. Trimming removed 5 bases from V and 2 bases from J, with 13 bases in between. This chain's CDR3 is CASSRVGSQETQYF. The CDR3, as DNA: TGCGCCAGCAGTCGGGTTGGATCACAAGAGACCCAGTACTTC. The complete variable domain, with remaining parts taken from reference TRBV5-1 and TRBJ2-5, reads KAGVTQTPRYLIKTRGQQVTLSCSPISGHRSVSWYQQTPGQGLQFLFEYFSETQRNKGNFPGRFSGRQFSNSRSEMNVSTLELGDSALYLCASSRVGSQETQYFGPGTRLLVL.

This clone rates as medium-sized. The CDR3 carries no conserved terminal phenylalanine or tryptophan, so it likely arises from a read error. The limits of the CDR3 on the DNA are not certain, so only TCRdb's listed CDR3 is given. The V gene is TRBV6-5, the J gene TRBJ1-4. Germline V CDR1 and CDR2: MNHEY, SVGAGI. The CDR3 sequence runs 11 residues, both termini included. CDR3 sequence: CASSYEGDDRG.

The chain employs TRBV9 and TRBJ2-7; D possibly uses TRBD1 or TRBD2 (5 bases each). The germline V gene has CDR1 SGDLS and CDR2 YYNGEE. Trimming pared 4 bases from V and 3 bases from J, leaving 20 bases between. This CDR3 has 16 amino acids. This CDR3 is CASSPGPGPTNYEQYF. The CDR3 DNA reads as TGTGCCAGCAGCCCGGGACCGGGCCCGACTAACTACGAGCAGTACTTC.

The CDR3 region has the DNA TGTGCCAGCAGTCCCCGGGACAGGGGGTCAGCTTTCTTT. It specifies CASSPRDRGSAFF. The chain joins TRBV28 to TRBJ1-1; 11 nucleotides agree with TRBD1. The ends lost 5 bases at V and 10 bases at J; junction bases unmatched: 6. This CDR3 comprises 13 residues. Germline CDR1 reads MDHEN; CDR2 reads SYDVKM.

CDR3 coding DNA: TGTGCCAGCTCACCACTGAGAGGGAATTATAACTATGGCTACACCTTC. This codes for CASSPLRGNYNYGYTF. This chain connects TRBV18 to TRBJ1-2, with D unresolved. Germline CDR1 reads KGHSH; CDR2 reads LQKENI. This CDR3 is 16 amino acids long. Trimming cost V 1 base and J 1 base, with 13 bases left between them.

The CDR3 region is CASSLDKASPLHF. DNA for the CDR3: TGTGCCAGCAGCTTGGACAAGGCTTCACCCCTCCACTTT. The chain employs TRBV5-6 and TRBJ1-6; D not resolved. Germline V gives CDR1 SGHDT, CDR2 YYEEEE. Trimming cost V 0 bases and J 9 bases, with 7 bases left between them. The CDR3 runs to 13 residues.

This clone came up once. CDR3 in amino acids: CASSLSGEGLNEKLFF. The CDR3 nucleotides are TGTGCCAGCAGTTTATCCGGGGAGGGGTTAAATGAAAAACTGTTTTTT. The J gene is TRBJ1-4, the V gene TRBV28; maybe TRBD1 (5 bases). Germline lookup yields CDR1 MDHEN and CDR2 SYDVKM. This CDR3 has 16 amino acids. The V end lost 1 base, the J end lost 5 bases, and 14 bases lay between the germline ends.

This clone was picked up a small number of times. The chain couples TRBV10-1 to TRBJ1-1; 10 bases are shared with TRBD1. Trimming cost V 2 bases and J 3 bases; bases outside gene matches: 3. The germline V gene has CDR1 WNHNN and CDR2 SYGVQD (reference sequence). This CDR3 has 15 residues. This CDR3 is CASSERTGGYTEAFF. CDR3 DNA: TGCGCCAGCAGTGAGCGGACAGGGGGATACACTGAAGCTTTCTTT.

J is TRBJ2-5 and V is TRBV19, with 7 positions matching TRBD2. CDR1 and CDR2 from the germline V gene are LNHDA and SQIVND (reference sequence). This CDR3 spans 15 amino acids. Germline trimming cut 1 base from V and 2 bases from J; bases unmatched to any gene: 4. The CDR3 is CASSIGGGTQETQYF. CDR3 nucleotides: TGTGCCAGTAGTATAGGCGGGGGTACTCAAGAGACCCAGTACTTC.

The CDR3: CASRPQGSGANVLTF. The CDR3, as DNA: TGTGCCAGCAGACCCCAGGGCTCTGGGGCCAACGTCCTGACTTTC. The chain combines TRBV7-3 with TRBJ2-6; D possibly corresponds to TRBD1 (5 bases). This CDR3 has 15 residues. V shed 6 bases and J shed 0 bases, with 9 bases lying between them. The V gene's germline CDR1 is SGHTA and CDR2 FQGTGA.

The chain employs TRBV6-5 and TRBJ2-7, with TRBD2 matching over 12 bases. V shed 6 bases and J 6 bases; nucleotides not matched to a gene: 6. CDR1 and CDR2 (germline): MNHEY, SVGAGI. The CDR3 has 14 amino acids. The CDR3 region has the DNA TGTGCCAGCAGGCCCCTAGCGGGGGGGCTCGAGCAGTACTTC. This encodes CASRPLAGGLEQYF.

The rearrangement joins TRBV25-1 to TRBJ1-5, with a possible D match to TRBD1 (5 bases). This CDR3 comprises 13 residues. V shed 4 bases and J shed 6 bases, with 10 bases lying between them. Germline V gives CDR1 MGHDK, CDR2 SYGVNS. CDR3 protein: CASSVTGFQPQHF. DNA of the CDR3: TGTGCCAGCAGTGTTACAGGTTTTCAGCCCCAGCATTTT.

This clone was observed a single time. The CDR3, as DNA: TGTGCCAGTAGTACTTTAGGAGGGGTCCTTGGTGAAGCTTTCTTT. Translated: CASSTLGGVLGEAFF. The chain is built from TRBV19 and TRBJ1-1; TRBD1 might be the D (5 bases). Trimming shortened V by 4 bases and J by 7 bases, and 19 bases separated the two germline ends. Looked up from germline, CDR1 is LNHDA and CDR2 is SQIVND (reference sequence). The CDR3 consists of 15 residues.

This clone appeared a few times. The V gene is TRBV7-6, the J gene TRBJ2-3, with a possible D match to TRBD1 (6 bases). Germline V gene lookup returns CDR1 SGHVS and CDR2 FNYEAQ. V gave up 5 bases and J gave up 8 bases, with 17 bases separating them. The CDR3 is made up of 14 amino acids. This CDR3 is CASSLNYRDSTQYF. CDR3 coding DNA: TGTGCCAGCAGCCTAAATTACAGGGATAGTACGCAGTATTTT.

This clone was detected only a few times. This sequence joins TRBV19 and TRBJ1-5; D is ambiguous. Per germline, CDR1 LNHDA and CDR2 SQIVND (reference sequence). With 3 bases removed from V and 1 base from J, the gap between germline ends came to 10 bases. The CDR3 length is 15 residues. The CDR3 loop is CASSMVPRSNQPQHF. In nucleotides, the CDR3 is TGTGCCAGTAGTATGGTCCCCAGAAGCAATCAGCCCCAGCATTTT.